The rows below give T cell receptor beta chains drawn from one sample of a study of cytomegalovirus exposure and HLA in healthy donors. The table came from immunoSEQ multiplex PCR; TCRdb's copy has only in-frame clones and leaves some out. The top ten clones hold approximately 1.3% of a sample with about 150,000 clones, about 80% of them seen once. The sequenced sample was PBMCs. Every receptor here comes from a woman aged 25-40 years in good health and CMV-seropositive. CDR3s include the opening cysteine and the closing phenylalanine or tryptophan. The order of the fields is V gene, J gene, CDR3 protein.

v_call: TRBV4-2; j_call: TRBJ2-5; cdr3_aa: CASSQEGHRGEETQYF
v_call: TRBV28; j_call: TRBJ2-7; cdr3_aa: CASNSLRLEQYF
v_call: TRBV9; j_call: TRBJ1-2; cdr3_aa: CASSPRQATYGYTF
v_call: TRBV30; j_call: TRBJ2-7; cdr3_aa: CAWMGGRSPYEQYF
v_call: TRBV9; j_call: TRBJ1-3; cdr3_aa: CASSAVLSGNTIYF
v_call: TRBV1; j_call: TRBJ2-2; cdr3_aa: CTSSQDWGLVWSRELFF
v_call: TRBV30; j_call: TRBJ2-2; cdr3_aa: CAWNRDTYTGELFF
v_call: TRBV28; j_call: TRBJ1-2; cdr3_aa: CASSFPGFDGYTF
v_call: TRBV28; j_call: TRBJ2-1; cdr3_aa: CASNRPASGLNEQFF
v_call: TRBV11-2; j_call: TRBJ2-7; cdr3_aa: CASSPRTEPLYEQYF
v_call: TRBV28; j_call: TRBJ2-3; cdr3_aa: CASIQQAGAPTDTQYF
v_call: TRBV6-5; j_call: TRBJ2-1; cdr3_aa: CASRTSGLINEQFF
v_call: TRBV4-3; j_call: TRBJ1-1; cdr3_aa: CASSQDKGQVNTEAFF
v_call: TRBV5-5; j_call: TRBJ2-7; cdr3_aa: CASSSQGGTYEQYF
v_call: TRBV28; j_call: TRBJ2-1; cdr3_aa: CASSQPSVSSYNEQFF
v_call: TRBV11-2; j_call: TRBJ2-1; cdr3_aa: CASSLERAYNEQFF
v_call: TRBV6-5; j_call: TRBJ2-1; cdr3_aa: CASSYFSGRAYNEQFF
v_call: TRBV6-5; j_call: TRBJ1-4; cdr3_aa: CASSQEGKLFF
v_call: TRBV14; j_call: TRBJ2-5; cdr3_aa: CASSRVGSQETQYF
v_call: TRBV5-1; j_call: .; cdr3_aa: CASSSPGQGKYEQYF
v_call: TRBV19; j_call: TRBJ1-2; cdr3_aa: CASSMGTGVYGYTF
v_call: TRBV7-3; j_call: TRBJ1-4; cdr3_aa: CASSPMGREDEKLFF
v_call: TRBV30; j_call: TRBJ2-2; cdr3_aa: CAWGGIGELFF
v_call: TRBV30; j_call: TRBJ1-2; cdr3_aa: CAWSPGGGYTF
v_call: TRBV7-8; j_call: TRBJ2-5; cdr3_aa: CASSPLGQGQETQYF
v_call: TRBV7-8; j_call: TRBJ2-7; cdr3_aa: CASSIIPGQGQAGGSSYEQYF
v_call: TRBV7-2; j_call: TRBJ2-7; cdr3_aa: CASSLAGQGAYEQYF
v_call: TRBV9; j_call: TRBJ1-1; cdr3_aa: CASSSPLNTEAFF
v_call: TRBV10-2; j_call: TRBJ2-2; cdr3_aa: CASSDGLAGVGELFF